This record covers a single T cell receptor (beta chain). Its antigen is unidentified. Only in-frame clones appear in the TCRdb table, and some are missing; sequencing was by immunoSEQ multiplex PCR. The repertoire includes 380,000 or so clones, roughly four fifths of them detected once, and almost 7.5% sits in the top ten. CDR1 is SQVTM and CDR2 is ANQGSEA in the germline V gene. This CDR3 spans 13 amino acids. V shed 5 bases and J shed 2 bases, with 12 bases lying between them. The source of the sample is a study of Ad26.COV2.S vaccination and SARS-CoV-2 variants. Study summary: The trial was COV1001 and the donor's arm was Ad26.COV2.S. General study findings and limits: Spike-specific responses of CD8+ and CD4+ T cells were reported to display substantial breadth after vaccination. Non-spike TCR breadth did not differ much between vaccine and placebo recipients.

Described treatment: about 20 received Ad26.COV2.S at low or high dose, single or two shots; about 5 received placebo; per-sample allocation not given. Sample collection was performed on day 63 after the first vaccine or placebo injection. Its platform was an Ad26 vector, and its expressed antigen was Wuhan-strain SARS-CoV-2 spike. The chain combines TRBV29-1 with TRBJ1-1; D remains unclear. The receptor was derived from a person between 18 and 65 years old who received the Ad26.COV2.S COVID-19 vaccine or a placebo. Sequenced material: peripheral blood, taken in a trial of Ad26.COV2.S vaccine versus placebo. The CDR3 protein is CSVLALPNTEAFF. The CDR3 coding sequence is TGCAGCGTTTTAGCCTTACCCAACACTGAAGCTTTCTTT.